This TCR beta chain appears in the sequencing data of a study of Ad26.COV2.S vaccination and SARS-CoV-2 variants. Study overall: Ad26.COV2.S, an intramuscular injection, was given once or twice 56 days apart. Study results and limitations: CD8+ and CD4+ T cells specific for spike reportedly responded with substantial breadth after vaccination.

Germline V lookup: CDR1 MNHEY, CDR2 SVGEGT. This CDR3 is built from 14 residues. V was cut by 3 bases and J by 1 base, with 9 bases left in between. Described treatment: some 19 received Ad26.COV2.S at low or high dose, single or two shots; roughly five received placebo; per-sample allocation not given. Sampling happened 63 days after the first vaccine or placebo injection. As regards this clone: The antigen remains undetermined.

Method: immunoSEQ multiplex PCR; TCRdb's copy keeps in-frame clones and lacks some. The sample includes some 410,000 clones, approximately 90% of them seen just once. The chain uses TRBV6-2 or TRBV6-3 and TRBJ1-1, with D maybe TRBD1 (5 bases). Sequenced here: peripheral blood, sampled in a trial of Ad26.COV2.S vaccine versus placebo. The sequence derives from a person aged 18-65 years who received the Ad26.COV2.S COVID-19 vaccine or a placebo. The CDR3 DNA follows: TGTGCCAGCAGTTATGGGGGTTCGAACACTGAAGCTTTCTTT. This codes for CASSYGGSNTEAFF.